This TCR beta chain was recorded in a study of blood T cells in healthy people across ages. Then a second PCR, running about 6 to 11 cycles, was carried out with a sample-barcoded 5' primer and a J-beta primer mix. Using its own MiXCR run on the 5' RACE reads, TCRdb lists one record per CDR3 protein. The repertoire includes 600,000 to 650,000 distinct CDR3 sequences, under 70% of them detected once, and around 37% sits in the top ten. V shed 0 bases and J 3 bases; nucleotides not matched to a gene: 4. The CDR3 has 14 residues. The germline CDR1 and CDR2 sequences are DFQATT and SNEGSKA (reference sequence).

This rearrangement joins TRBV20-1 to TRBJ1-2; 7 bases are shared with TRBD1. The sequencing input was blood. The clonotype comes from a man between 60 and 70 years old in good health. The CDR3 coding sequence is TGCAGTGCTAGAGATCCCAGGGGGGACTATGGCTACACCTTC. This encodes CSARDPRGDYGYTF.